This T cell receptor (beta chain) derives from a study of radiotherapy plus CTLA-4 blockade in lung cancer. In the study overall: Objective responses were observed in around 17% of patients, and disease control was achieved by roughly 31%.

Regarding the study as a whole: Early clone dynamics of blood T cells, plus interferon-beta, reportedly predicted response best.

This table comes from immunoSEQ multiplex PCR, and its TCRdb copy is limited to in-frame clones, with some not included. This table holds roughly 73,000 clones, roughly 87% found once. About this clone itself: What it recognizes is unknown.

Patients had chemo-refractory metastatic non-small-cell lung cancer and received focal radiation plus CTLA-4 blockade that used ipilimumab. CDR3 length: 20 amino acids. V shed 0 bases, J shed 3 bases, and the junction held 14 bases outside the gene matches. Germline CDR1 LNHNV, CDR2 YYDKDF (reference sequence). The V call is TRBV15, the J call TRBJ2-7; 13 bases agree with TRBD2. Sequencing was performed on peripheral blood, taken from a patient treated with radiotherapy plus ipilimumab. This TCR was recovered from a human donor with non-small cell lung cancer that progressed on radiotherapy plus ipilimumab. CDR3 bases: TGTGCCACCAGCAGAGAATCGACCGAAGGGACTAGCGGGAACTTCTACGAGCAGTACTTC. Its translation: CATSRESTEGTSGNFYEQYF. The whole variable domain, remainder taken from reference TRBV15 and TRBJ2-7, is DAMVIQNPRYQVTQFGKPVTLSCSQTLNHNVMYWYQQKSSQAPKLLFHYYDKDFNNEADTPDNFQSRRPNTSFCFLDIRSPGLGDTAMYLCATSRESTEGTSGNFYEQYFGPGTRLTVT.